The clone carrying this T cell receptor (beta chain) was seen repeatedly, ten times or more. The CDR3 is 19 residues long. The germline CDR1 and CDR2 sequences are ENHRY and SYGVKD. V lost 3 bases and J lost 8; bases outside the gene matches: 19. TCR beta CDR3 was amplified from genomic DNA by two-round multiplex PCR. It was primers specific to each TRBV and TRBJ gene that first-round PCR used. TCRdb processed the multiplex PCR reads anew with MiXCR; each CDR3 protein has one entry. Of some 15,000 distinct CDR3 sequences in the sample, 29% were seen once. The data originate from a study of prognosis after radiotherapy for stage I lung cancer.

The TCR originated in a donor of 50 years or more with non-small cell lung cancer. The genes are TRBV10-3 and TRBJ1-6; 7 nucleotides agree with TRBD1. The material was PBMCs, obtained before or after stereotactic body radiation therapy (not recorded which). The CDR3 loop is CAISDPDRLSKRPDSPLHF. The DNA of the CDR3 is TGTGCCATCAGTGACCCGGACAGGCTTTCAAAACGGCCGGATTCACCCCTCCACTTT.